Reported below is one T cell receptor (beta chain). In the authors' workflow: The authors estimated nucleated cell counts from reference gene primer amplification. Generated by immunoSEQ multiplex PCR, the TCRdb table keeps only in-frame clones and is missing some. V and J calls and clone size are as listed in that table; D and trimming were resolved from the DNA. The data show 170,000 or so clones, with around 90% seen just once and around 0.5% held by the top ten. The entry originates in a study of blood T cell repertoires in COVID-19. Study as a whole: The United States, Italy and Spain provided the acute and convalescent COVID-19 samples. The analysed material was cDNA or gDNA that came from T cells, B-cell-depleted T cells, or PBMCs.

Seattle-derived patients entered the study during active infection and were followed longitudinally. There are 16 residues in the CDR3. CDR1 and CDR2 from the germline V gene are SGHRS and YFSETQ. V shed 3 bases, J shed 0 bases, and the junction held 5 bases outside the gene matches. This clonotype originated in a man between 60 and 70 years old with COVID-19, enrolled during active disease. The gene calls are TRBV5-1 and TRBJ1-1; 10 bases agree with TRBD1. Sequences were obtained from peripheral blood. The CDR3 sequence is CASSSRTGGMNTEAFF. DNA of the CDR3: TGCGCCAGCAGCTCACGGACAGGGGGGATGAACACTGAAGCTTTCTTT.